Following are 4 T cell receptor beta chains from one sample sequenced in a study of cytomegalovirus exposure and HLA in healthy donors (dated by TCRdb to 2015 to 2018). The library was obtained by the immunoSEQ multiplex PCR assay. For the multiplex PCR, a mixture combining 60 forward primers for TCR Vbeta segments and 13 reverse primers for TCR Jbeta segments was used. TCRdb re-hosts the immuneACCESS table, in-frame sequences only. Its copies lack some clones; in the studies checked, an unresolved V gene accounts for under half of them, and the cause for the rest is not known. The table kept for this sample lists 130,000 to 150,000 clones. The ten largest account for 0.8% to 1% of the sample. Material: PBMCs. These receptors came from a male donor in good health and CMV-seronegative.

V is TRBV4-1 and J is TRBJ1-2, with TRBD1 matching over 11 bases. The V and J ends lost 0 bases and 7 bases, in that order; junction bases with no gene match: 7. The CDR3 consists of 16 residues. In germline, CDR1 is MGHRA, CDR2 YSYEKL. The CDR3 spells CASSQDLGQGGGGYTF. The CDR3 DNA follows: TGCGCCAGCAGCCAAGATCTGGGACAGGGGGGAGGTGGCTACACCTTC.

The V call is TRBV30, the J call TRBJ1-6; D unclear. The CDR3 is made up of 14 amino acids. Germline V gene lookup returns CDR1 GTSNPN and CDR2 SVGIG (reference sequence). Trimming pared 3 bases from V and 3 bases from J, leaving 9 bases between. The CDR3 is CAWRNRDYNSPLHF. The CDR3 coding sequence is TGTGCCTGGAGAAATCGGGACTATAATTCACCCCTCCACTTT.

The V and J genes are TRBV10-3 and TRBJ2-1; TRBD2 might be the D (5 bases). Per the germline V gene, CDR1 is ENHRY and CDR2 is SYGVKD. This CDR3 has 15 residues. The V end lost 6 bases, the J end lost 4 bases, and 16 bases lay between the germline ends. The CDR3 reads CAIRGSESGYNEQFF. The DNA of the CDR3 is TGTGCCATCAGGGGTAGCGAGTCGGGTTACAATGAGCAGTTCTTC.

The chain couples TRBV5-1 to TRBJ2-3, with TRBD1 identical over 8 bases. This CDR3 spans 14 amino acids. Looked up from germline, CDR1 is SGHRS and CDR2 is YFSETQ. The ends lost 4 bases at V and 4 bases at J; junction bases unmatched: 5. The CDR3 bases are TGCGCCAGCAGCAAGGACAGGGCTCCAGATACGCAGTATTTT. The encoded protein is CASSKDRAPDTQYF.